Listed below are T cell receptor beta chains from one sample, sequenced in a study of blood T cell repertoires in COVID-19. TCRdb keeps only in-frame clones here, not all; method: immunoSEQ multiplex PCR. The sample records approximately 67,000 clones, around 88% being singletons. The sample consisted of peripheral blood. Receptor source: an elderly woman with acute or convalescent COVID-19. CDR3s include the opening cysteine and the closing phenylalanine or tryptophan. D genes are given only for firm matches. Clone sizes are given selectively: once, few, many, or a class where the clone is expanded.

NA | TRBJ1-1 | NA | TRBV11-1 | TGTGCCAGCAGCTCGACAGCGAACACTGAAGCTTTCTTT | CASSSTANTEAFF
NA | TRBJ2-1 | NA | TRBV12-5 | TGTGCTAGTGGTTCATTCTCCCAATTCCAAACCGGGACACATCTGAAAAAGCAGTTCTTC | CASGSFSQFQTGTHLKKQFF
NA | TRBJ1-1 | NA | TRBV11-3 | TGTGCCAGCAGCTTAGCTCCGGGCACTGAAGCTTTCTTT | CASSLAPGTEAFF
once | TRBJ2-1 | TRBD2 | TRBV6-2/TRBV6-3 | TGTGCCAGCAGTTACCCTCACCTTCGGACTAGCGGGAGGCGGAATGAGCAGTTCTTC | CASSYPHLRTSGRRNEQFF
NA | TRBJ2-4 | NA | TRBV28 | TGTGCCAGCAGTTTTCGGGGAAGGACGGACATTCAGTACTTC | CASSFRGRTDIQYF
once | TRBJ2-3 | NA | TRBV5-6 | TGTGCCAGCAGTCGAACAGGGACGGCAGATACGCAGTATTTT | CASSRTGTADTQYF
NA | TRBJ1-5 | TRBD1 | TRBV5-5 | TGTGCCAGCAGCTTGCAGGGGGGAAGCAATCAGCCCCAGCATTTT | CASSLQGGSNQPQHF
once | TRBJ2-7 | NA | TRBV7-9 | TGTGCCAGCAGCTTAGTGATGGGCAGTTCCTACGAGCAGTACTTC | CASSLVMGSSYEQYF
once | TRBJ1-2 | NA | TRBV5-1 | TGCGCCAGCAGCTTGGCTTTGGACAGAACCTATGGCTACACCTTC | CASSLALDRTYGYTF
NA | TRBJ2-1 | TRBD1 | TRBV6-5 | TGTGCCAGCAGTCCACAGGGGGCGTTGGGTGATGAGCAGTTCTTC | CASSPQGALGDEQFF
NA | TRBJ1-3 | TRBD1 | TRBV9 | TGTGCCAGCAGCGTAGAGGGGGCTTCTGGAAACACCATATATTTT | CASSVEGASGNTIYF
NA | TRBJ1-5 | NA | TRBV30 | TGTGCCTGGAGTGTACTGACAGACAATCAGCCCCAGCATTTT | CAWSVLTDNQPQHF
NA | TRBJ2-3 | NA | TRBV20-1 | TGCAGTGCTAGTGGAGCCACAGATACGCAGTATTTT | CSASGATDTQYF
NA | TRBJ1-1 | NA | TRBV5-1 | TGCGCCAGCAGCTTAACCCCTACGCGGGATGACACTGAAGCTTTCTTT | CASSLTPTRDDTEAFF
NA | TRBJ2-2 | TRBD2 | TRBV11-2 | TGTGCCAGCAGCTTGCGAGGACTAGCGGGAGCGGCCGGGGAGCTGTTTTTT | CASSLRGLAGAAGELFF
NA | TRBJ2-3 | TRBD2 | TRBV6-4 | TGTGCCAGCAGTGAGGGACTAGCGGGGGGGTCACCTCCCAAGTATTTT | CASSEGLAGGSPPKYF
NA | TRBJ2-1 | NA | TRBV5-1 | TGCGCCAGCAGCCTGACAGGAGTCTCCTACAATGAGCAGTTCTTC | CASSLTGVSYNEQFF
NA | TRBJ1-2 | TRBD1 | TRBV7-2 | TGTGCCAGCAGCCCAGGACAGGGGAACTATGGCTACACCTTC | CASSPGQGNYGYTF
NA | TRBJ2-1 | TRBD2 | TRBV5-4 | TGTGCCAGCAGCTTGGGCGGGGCGCGGGGGGCCAATGAGCAGTTCTTC | CASSLGGARGANEQFF
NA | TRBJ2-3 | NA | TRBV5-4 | TGTGCCAGCAGCACGGGACTCCCAGATACGCAGTATTTT | CASSTGLPDTQYF
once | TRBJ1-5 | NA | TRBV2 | TGTGCCAGCAGCAAGGGAGGGGGTTGGCAGCCCCAGCATTTT | CASSKGGGWQPQHF
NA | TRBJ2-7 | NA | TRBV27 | TGTGCCAGCAGTTCTTGGGACACTACCTACGAGCAGTACTTC | CASSSWDTTYEQYF
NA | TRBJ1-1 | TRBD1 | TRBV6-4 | TGTGCCAGCAAAAAACAGGGGGCGCTGGGCACTGAAGCTTTCTTT | CASKKQGALGTEAFF
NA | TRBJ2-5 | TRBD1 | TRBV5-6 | TGTGCCAGCAGCTTGTATGGTCTGGGACAGTGGGCGTCAGAGACCCAGTACTTC | CASSLYGLGQWASETQYF
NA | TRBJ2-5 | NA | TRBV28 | TGTGCCAGCAGTGGGGCAGCAGCCCGGGAGAAAACCCAGTACTTC | CASSGAAAREKTQYF
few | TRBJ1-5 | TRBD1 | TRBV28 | TGTGCCAGCAGTACCTACCGGGACAGGGTAGGAAGCAATCAGCCCCAGCATTTT | CASSTYRDRVGSNQPQHF
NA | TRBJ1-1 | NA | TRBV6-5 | TGTGCCACCTCCTTCGCGGGGACTGAAGCTTTCTTT | CATSFAGTEAFF
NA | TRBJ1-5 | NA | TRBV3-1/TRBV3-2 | TGTGCCAGCAGCCTAAAACAGGGCTCCTTACTCGTCTCCATTAGCAATCAGCCCCAGCATTTT | CASSLKQGSLLVSISNQPQHF
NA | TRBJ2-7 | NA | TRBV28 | TGTGCTACGACACAGGATGAATACGAGCAGTACTTC | CATTQDEYEQYF
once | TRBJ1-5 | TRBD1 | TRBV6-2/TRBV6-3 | TGTGCCAGCAGTTCCACCGGGACAGGGCTCAATCAGCCCCAGCATTTT | CASSSTGTGLNQPQHF
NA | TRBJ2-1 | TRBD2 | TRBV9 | TGTGCCAGCAGCGTAGGCGCAGCGGGACCTTACAATGAGCAGTTCTTC | CASSVGAAGPYNEQFF
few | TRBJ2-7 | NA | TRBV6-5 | TGTGCCAGCAGTAGCCGGGGGTCGCCAGTAGACGAGCAGTACTTC | CASSSRGSPVDEQYF
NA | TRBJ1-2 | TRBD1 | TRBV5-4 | TGTGCCAGCAGCGCGTCTGAGACAGGGAGTTATGGCTACACCTTC | CASSASETGSYGYTF
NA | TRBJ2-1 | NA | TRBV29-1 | TGCAGCGTCCTCACTACTAGTAATGGCTACAATGAGCAGTTCTTC | CSVLTTSNGYNEQFF
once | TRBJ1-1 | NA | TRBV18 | TGTGCCAGCTCACCACTCGACAAGAACACTGAAGCTTTCTTT | CASSPLDKNTEAFF
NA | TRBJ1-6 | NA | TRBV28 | TGTGCCAGCAGTCCTACCGGACAGTATAATTCACCCCTCCACTTT | CASSPTGQYNSPLHF
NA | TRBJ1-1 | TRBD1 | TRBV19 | TGTGCCAGTATTCGGACAGGGGGTAGCACTGAAGCTTTCTTT | CASIRTGGSTEAFF
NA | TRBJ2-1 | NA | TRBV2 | TGTGCCAGCAGTGTAACGGTCTACAATGAGCAGTTCTTC | CASSVTVYNEQFF
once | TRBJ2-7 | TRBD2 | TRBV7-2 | TGTGCCAGCAGCTTAGAAGCGGGAGGTTTCTACGAGCAGTACTTC | CASSLEAGGFYEQYF
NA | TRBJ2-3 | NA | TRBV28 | TGTGCCAGCAGTACAAGTACGGATACGCAGTATTTT | CASSTSTDTQYF
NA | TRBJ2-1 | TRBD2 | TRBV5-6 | TGTGCCAGCAGCCTGGCGGTGAGCGGGGGGACCAATGAGCAGTTCTTC | CASSLAVSGGTNEQFF
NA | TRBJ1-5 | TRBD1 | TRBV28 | TGTGCCAGCAGTTCGGACAGGGCAGCGGGTGAGCAGCCCCAGCATTTT | CASSSDRAAGEQPQHF
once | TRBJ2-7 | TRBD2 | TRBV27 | TGTGCCAGCAGTTTGCGCGATAGCGGGAGGGGGCACGAGCAGTACTTC | CASSLRDSGRGHEQYF
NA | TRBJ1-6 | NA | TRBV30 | TGTGCCTGGAGTGCGGGGGGAAATTCACCCCTCCACTTT | CAWSAGGNSPLHF
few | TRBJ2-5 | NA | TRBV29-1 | TGCAGCGCGGCCTCCCGAGAGACCCAGTACTTC | CSAASRETQYF
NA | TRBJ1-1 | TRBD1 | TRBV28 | TGTGCCATCCTCGGACAGGGGAGAACTGAAGCTTTCTTT | CAILGQGRTEAFF
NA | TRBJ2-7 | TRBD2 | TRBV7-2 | TGTGCCAGCAGCTTAGCCGGCGGGGGGGTTCCCGAGCAGTACTTC | CASSLAGGGVPEQYF
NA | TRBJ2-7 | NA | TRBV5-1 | TGCGCCAGCAGCTTAAGAAACAGGGAATACGAGCAGTACTTC | CASSLRNREYEQYF
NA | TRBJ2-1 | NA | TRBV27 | TGTGCCAGCAGGCCCGCCCAGGGGAGAGCCTACAATGAGCAGTTCTTC | CASRPAQGRAYNEQFF
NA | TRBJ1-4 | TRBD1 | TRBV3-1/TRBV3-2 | TGTGCCAGCAGCCAAGATAGTAGGGGGCGCGTTAATGAAAAACTGTTTTTT | CASSQDSRGRVNEKLFF
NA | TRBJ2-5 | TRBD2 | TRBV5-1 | TGCGCCAGCAGCTTGGGGACTAGCGCTTCCTTAGGGGAGACCCAGTACTTC | CASSLGTSASLGETQYF
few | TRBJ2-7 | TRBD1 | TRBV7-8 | TGTGCCAGCAGCTTACAGGGGGAAGGCGAGCAGTACTTC | CASSLQGEGEQYF
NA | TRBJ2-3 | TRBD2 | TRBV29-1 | TGCAGCGACCCACCTGAGAATCAAACTAGCGGAAGGGGCACAGATACGCAGTATTTT | CSDPPENQTSGRGTDTQYF